One sample yielded the 13 T cell receptor beta chains listed below, sequenced in a study of cytomegalovirus exposure and HLA in healthy donors. The PCR employed 60 Vbeta primers together with 13 Jbeta primers. This table comes from immunoSEQ multiplex PCR, and its TCRdb copy is limited to in-frame clones, with some not included. The repertoire has about 120,000 clones, 70% to 80% of them found once; the top ten carry about 2%. The sample taken for sequencing was PBMCs. These receptors were taken from a human donor in good health.

V is TRBV13 and J is TRBJ2-7; 9 bases are a match to TRBD1. The germline V gene has CDR1 PRHDT and CDR2 FYEKMQ (reference sequence). The CDR3 has 15 residues. With 4 bases clipped from V and 3 bases from J, the junction kept 7 bases outside the gene matches. CDR3 sequence reads: CASSSYRGPRYEQYF. For the CDR3, the DNA is TGTGCCAGCAGCTCCTACAGGGGGCCCCGCTACGAGCAGTACTTC.

The V call is TRBV5-1, the J call TRBJ2-1, with TRBD2 as a possible D gene (6 bases). The CDR3 runs 14 residues. Trimming took 4 bases from V and 5 from J, leaving 13 bases between them. Per germline, CDR1 SGHRS and CDR2 YFSETQ. The chain's CDR3 is CASSLIGGDNEQFF. CDR3 nucleotides: TGCGCCAGCAGCCTAATCGGCGGGGACAATGAGCAGTTCTTC. Looking up the rest from reference TRBV5-1 and TRBJ2-1 gives the full variable domain: KAGVTQTPRYLIKTRGQQVTLSCSPISGHRSVSWYQQTPGQGLQFLFEYFSETQRNKGNFPGRFSGRQFSNSRSEMNVSTLELGDSALYLCASSLIGGDNEQFFGPGTRLTVL.

This chain links TRBV29-1 with TRBJ2-7; no clear D. Germline lookup yields CDR1 SQVTM and CDR2 ANQGSEA. This CDR3 has 11 amino acids. The germline V and J ends were trimmed by 2 bases and 7 bases, with 9 bases remaining between them. The CDR3 region is CSVERGLEQYF. The CDR3 DNA reads TGCAGCGTTGAACGAGGTCTAGAGCAGTACTTC.

The CDR3 bases are TGTGCCAGCTCACCCAATCCAGGCTCCTATAATTCACCCCTCCACTTT. Its protein product is CASSPNPGSYNSPLHF. V gene TRBV18 combines with J gene TRBJ1-6, with D uncertain. The germline gives CDR1 KGHSH, CDR2 LQKENI. The CDR3 has 16 residues. Trimming left V 3 bases short and J 0 bases short, with 9 bases between.

The genes are TRBV19 and TRBJ2-3; 12 bases match TRBD1. This CDR3 contains 15 residues. V lost 1 base, J lost 5 bases, and 1 base stayed unmatched. The germline V gene encodes CDR1 LNHDA and CDR2 SQIVND (reference sequence). CDR3 region: CASSIGDRGRDTQYF. CDR3 nucleotide sequence: TGTGCCAGTAGTATAGGGGACAGGGGGCGAGATACGCAGTATTTT.

J is TRBJ2-7 and V is TRBV13, with D possibly matching TRBD2 (6 bases). CDR1 and CDR2 from the germline V gene are PRHDT and FYEKMQ (reference sequence). CDR3 length equals 14 residues. Trimming cost V 9 bases and J 1 base, with 16 bases left between them. CDR3 in amino acids: CASGSFGGSYEQYF. In nucleotides, the CDR3 is TGTGCCAGTGGGTCTTTCGGGGGATCCTACGAGCAGTACTTC.

The V call is TRBV19, the J call TRBJ1-2, with 7 bases aligning to TRBD1. The germline CDR1 and CDR2 sequences are LNHDA and SQIVND (reference sequence). V shed 4 bases and J 3 bases; nucleotides not matched to a gene: 5. This CDR3 is 14 amino acids long. Here the CDR3 reads CASSRTGTHYGYTF. The CDR3 DNA is TGTGCCAGTAGTAGGACAGGTACGCACTATGGCTACACCTTC.

The chain is built from TRBV4-3 and TRBJ2-5; 10 bases align to TRBD2. The CDR3 runs 15 residues. Germline-derived CDR1 and CDR2 are LGHNA and YSLEER. The trim removed 1 base at V and 4 bases at J, leaving 3 bases unmatched. The CDR3 reads CASSQGASGGETQYF. DNA for the CDR3: TGCGCCAGCAGCCAAGGGGCTAGCGGGGGAGAGACCCAGTACTTC.

The chain employs TRBV5-6 and TRBJ2-5; possibly TRBD1 for D (5 bases). The V and J ends lost 3 bases and 2 bases respectively, with 8 bases between them. CDR3 length: 13 amino acids. Per the germline V gene, CDR1 is SGHDT and CDR2 is YYEEEE. This CDR3 is CASSSRQQETQYF. CDR3 coding DNA: TGTGCCAGCAGCTCCCGACAGCAAGAGACCCAGTACTTC.

This clone has a handful of counts. This chain uses TRBV10-3 with TRBJ1-5, with TRBD1 matching over 7 bases. CDR1 and CDR2 (germline): ENHRY, SYGVKD. The J segment lost 5 bases and the V segment lost 3 bases, leaving 4 bases of the junction unmatched. The CDR3 has 14 amino acids. The CDR3 sequence is CAISDGQVHQPQHF. The CDR3 DNA reads TGTGCCATCAGTGACGGACAGGTCCATCAGCCCCAGCATTTT.

The chain couples TRBV27 to TRBJ2-7; TRBD1 aligns across 9 bases. There are 13 residues in the CDR3. Trimming at V came to 3 bases and at J to 5 bases, leaving 2 bases not matched to a gene. CDR1 is MNHEY, CDR2 SMNVEV, per germline (reference sequence). The CDR3 loop is CASSFGTGNEQYF. For the CDR3, the DNA is TGTGCCAGCAGTTTTGGGACAGGGAACGAGCAGTACTTC.

The rearrangement links TRBV5-1 to TRBJ2-3; TRBD2 agrees at 8 bases. The junction had 4 bases not matched to a gene; V was cut back by 2 bases and J by 2 bases. Looked up from germline, CDR1 is SGHRS and CDR2 is YFSETQ. The CDR3 length is 15 residues. CDR3 amino acids: CASSLTGGNTDTQYF. In nucleotides, the CDR3 is TGCGCCAGCAGCTTAACGGGAGGGAACACAGATACGCAGTATTTT.

This clone has only a few counts. CDR3: CAWSVGQPLRIGPMLSPLHF. DNA for the CDR3: TGTGCCTGGAGCGTGGGGCAGCCATTACGGATAGGCCCAATGCTTTCACCCCTCCACTTT. The chain has TRBV30 and TRBJ1-6; TRBD1 is a possible D gene (5 bases). The CDR3 spans 20 residues. CDR1 is GTSNPN and CDR2 is SVGIG in the germline V gene (reference sequence). Trimming took off 3 bases at V and 9 bases at J, with 33 bases between the two ends.